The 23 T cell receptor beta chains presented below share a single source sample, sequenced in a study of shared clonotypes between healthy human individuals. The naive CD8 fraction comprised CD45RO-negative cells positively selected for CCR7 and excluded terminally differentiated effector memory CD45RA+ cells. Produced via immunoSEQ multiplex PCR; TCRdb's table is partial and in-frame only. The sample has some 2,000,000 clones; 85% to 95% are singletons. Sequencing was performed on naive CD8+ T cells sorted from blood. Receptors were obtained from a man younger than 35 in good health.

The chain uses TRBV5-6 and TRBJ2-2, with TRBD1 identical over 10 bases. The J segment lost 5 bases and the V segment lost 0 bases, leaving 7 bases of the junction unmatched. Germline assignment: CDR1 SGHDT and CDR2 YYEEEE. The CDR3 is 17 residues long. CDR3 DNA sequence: TGTGCCAGCAGCTTGGCGGGACAGGGGTTAATAACCGGGGAGCTGTTTTTT. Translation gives CASSLAGQGLITGELFF.

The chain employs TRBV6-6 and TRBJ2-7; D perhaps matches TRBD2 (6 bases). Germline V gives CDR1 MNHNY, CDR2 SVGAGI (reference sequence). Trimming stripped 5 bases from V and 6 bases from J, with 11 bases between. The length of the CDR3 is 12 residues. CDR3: CASSQSGVEQYF. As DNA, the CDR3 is TGTGCCAGCAGTCAGTCGGGGGTCGAGCAGTACTTC.

The CDR3: CASSPLGGANTEAFF. DNA of the CDR3: TGTGCCAGCAGTCCCCTAGGAGGGGCGAACACTGAAGCTTTCTTT. The chain links TRBV27 to TRBJ1-1; D might be TRBD1 (5 bases). Trimming stripped 5 bases from V and 1 base from J, with 14 bases between. Germline V gene sequence: CDR1 MNHEY, CDR2 SMNVEV (reference sequence). CDR3 length: 15 residues.

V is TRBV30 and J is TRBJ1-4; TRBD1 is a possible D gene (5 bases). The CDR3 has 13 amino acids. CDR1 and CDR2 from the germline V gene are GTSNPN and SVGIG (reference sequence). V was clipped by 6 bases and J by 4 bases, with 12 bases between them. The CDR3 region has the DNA TGTGCCTGTTGGGGACGTGATAATGAAAAACTGTTTTTT. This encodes CACWGRDNEKLFF.

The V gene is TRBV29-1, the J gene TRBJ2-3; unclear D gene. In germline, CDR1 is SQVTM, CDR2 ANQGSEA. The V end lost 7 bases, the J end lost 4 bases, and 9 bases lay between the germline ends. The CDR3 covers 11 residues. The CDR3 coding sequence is TGCAGCGCCAGGATGGCAGATACGCAGTATTTT. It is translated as CSARMADTQYF.

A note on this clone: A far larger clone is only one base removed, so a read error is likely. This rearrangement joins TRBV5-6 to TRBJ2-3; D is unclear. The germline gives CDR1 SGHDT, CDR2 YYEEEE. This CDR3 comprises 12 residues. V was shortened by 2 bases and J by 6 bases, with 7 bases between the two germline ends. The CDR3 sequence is CASSFNGDTQYF. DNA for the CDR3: TGTGCCAGCAGCTTTAACGGGGATACGCAGTATTTT.

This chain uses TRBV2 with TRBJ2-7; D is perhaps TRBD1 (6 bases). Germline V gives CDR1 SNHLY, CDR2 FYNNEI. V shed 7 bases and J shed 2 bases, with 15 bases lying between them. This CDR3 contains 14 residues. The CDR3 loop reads CASIIRDTTYEQYF. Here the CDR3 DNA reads TGTGCCAGCATTATCCGGGACACGACCTACGAGCAGTACTTC.

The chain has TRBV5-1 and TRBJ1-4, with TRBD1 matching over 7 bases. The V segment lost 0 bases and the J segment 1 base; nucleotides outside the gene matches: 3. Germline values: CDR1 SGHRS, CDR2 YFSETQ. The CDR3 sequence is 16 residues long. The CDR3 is CASSLEGGRTNEKLFF. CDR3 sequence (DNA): TGCGCCAGCAGCTTGGAAGGGGGCCGAACTAATGAAAAACTGTTTTTT.

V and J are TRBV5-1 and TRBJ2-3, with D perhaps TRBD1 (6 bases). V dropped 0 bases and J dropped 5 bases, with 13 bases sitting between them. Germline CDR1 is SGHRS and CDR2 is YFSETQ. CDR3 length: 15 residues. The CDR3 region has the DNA TGCGCCAGCAGCTTGGTGATGGGGGCTGGAGATACGCAGTATTTT. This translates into CASSLVMGAGDTQYF.

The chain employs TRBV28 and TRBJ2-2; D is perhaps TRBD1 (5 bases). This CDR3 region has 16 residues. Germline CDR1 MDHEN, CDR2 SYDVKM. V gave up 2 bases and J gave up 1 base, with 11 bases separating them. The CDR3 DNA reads TGTGCCAGCAGTTTACATTGGCAGGGGAACACCGGGGAGCTGTTTTTT. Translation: CASSLHWQGNTGELFF.

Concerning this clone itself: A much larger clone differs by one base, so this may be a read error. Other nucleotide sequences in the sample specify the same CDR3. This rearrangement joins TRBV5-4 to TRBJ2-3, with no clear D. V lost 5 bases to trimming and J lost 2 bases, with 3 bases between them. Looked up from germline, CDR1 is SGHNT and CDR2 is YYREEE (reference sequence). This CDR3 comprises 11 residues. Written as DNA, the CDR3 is TGTGCCAGCAGTTTCACAGATACGCAGTATTTT. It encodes CASSFTDTQYF.

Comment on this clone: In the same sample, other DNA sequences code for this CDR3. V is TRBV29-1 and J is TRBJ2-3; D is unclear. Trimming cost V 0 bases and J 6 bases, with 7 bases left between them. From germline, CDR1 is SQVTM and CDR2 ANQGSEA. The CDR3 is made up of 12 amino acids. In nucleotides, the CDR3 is TGCAGCGTTGAAGATCTTACTGATACGCAGTATTTT. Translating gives CSVEDLTDTQYF.

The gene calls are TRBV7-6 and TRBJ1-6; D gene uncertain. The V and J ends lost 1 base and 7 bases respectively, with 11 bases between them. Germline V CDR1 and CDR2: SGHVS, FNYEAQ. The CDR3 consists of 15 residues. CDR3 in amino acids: CASSLGRVLNSPLHF. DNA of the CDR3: TGTGCCAGCAGCTTAGGACGTGTTTTAAATTCACCCCTCCACTTT.

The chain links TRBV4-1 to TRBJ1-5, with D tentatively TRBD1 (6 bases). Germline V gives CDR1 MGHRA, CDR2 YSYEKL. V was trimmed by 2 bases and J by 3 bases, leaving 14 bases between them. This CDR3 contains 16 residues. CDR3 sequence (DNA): TGCGCCAGCAGCCAAATACAGGGTATTAACAATCAGCCCCAGCATTTT. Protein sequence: CASSQIQGINNQPQHF.

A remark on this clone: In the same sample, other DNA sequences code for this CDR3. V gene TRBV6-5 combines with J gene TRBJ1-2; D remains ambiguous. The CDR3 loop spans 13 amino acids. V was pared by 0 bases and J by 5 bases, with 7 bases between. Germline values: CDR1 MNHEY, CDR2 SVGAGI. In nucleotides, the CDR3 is TGTGCCAGCAGTTACTCTACAGATTATGGCTACACCTTC. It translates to CASSYSTDYGYTF.

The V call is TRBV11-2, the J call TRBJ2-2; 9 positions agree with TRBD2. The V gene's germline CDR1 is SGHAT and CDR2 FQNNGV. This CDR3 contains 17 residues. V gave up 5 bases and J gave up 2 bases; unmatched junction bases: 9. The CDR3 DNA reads TGTGCCAGCAGCCCAGGGACTAGCCCGATCAACACCGGGGAGCTGTTTTTT. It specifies CASSPGTSPINTGELFF. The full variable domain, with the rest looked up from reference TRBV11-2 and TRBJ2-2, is EAGVAQSPRYKIIEKRQSVAFWCNPISGHATLYWYQQILGQGPKLLIQFQNNGVVDDSQLPKDRFSAERLKGVDSTLKIQPAKLEDSAVYLCASSPGTSPINTGELFFGEGSRLTVL.

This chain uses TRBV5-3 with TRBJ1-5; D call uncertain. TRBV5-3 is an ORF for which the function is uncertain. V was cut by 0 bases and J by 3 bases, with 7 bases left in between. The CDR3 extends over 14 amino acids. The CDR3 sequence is CARSLERINQPQHF. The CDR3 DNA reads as TGTGCCAGAAGCTTGGAACGGATCAATCAGCCCCAGCATTTT.

CDR3 coding DNA: TGTGCCAGCAGTGAACGGACAACGAAAGAGACCCAGTACTTC. Its protein is CASSERTTKETQYF. The genes are TRBV6-1 and TRBJ2-5, with D possibly being TRBD1 (5 bases). CDR3 length: 14 amino acids. The germline gives CDR1 MNHNS, CDR2 SASEGT. The ends were cut back, 2 bases at V and 3 bases at J, with 10 bases in the middle.

CDR3 bases: TGTGCCAGCAGTGTTAGACAGAACTCCTACGAGCAGTACTTC. Its translation is CASSVRQNSYEQYF. V gene TRBV28 combines with J gene TRBJ2-7; a possible D gene is TRBD1 (5 bases). Per germline, CDR1 MDHEN and CDR2 SYDVKM. CDR3 size: 14 residues. Trimming cost V 5 bases and J 0 bases, with 11 bases left between them.

For the CDR3, the DNA is TGTGCCAGCAGCCAAGAGCCTAGCGGTTGGGAAGGGGAGCTGTTTTTT. This codes for CASSQEPSGWEGELFF. The chain combines TRBV4-2 with TRBJ2-2; 7 positions match TRBD2. Looked up from germline, CDR1 is LGHNA and CDR2 is YNFKEQ. The trim removed 0 bases at V and 8 bases at J, leaving 9 bases unmatched. The CDR3 loop spans 16 amino acids.

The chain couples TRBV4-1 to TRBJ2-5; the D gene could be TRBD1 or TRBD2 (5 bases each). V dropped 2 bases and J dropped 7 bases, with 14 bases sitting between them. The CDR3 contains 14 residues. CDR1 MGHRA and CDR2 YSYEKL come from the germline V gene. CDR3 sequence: CASSQRGVEVTQYF. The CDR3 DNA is TGCGCCAGCAGCCAACGAGGGGTGGAGGTGACCCAGTACTTC.

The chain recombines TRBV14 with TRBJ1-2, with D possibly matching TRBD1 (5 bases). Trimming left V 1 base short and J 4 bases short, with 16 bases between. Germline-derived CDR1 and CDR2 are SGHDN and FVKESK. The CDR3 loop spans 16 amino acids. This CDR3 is CASSQGDSGDGYGYTF. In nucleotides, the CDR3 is TGTGCCAGCAGCCAAGGGGACTCTGGGGATGGCTATGGCTACACCTTC.

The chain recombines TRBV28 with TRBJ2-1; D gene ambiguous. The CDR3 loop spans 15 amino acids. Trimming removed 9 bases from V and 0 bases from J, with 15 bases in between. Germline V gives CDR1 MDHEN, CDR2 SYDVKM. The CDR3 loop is CASRPSYSSYNEQFF. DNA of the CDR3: TGTGCCAGTCGTCCGAGTTACAGCTCCTACAATGAGCAGTTCTTC.